The rows below give T cell receptor beta chains drawn from one sample of a study of regulatory T cells in long-lasting Graves disease. TCRdb reanalysed the multiplex PCR reads using MiXCR and keeps one entry per CDR3 protein. The sample records fewer than 550,000 distinct CDR3 sequences, about 16% being singletons. These data are also associated with another study on T cells in Graves' hyperthyroidism and ophthalmopathy.

The specimen was peripheral blood mononuclear cells (PBMCs), collected at new diagnosis, from a patient treated with antithyroid drugs. Source of these receptors: a woman aged 35-65 years with Graves disease. Both conserved end residues are part of each CDR3.

V: TRBV27; J: TRBJ1-1; CDR3: CASGWTGVNTEAFF
V: TRBV4-1; J: TRBJ1-5; CDR3: CASSRDGVGQPQHF
V: TRBV6-5; J: TRBJ2-7; CDR3: CASSYNALGQGRIYEQYF
V: TRBV12-3/TRBV12-4; J: TRBJ2-7; CDR3: CASSRDRILSYEQYF
V: TRBV19; J: TRBJ2-6; CDR3: CASRIGTLGTGANVLTF
V: TRBV18; J: TRBJ1-1; CDR3: CASSHEEGSSEAFF
V: TRBV10-3; J: TRBJ2-5; CDR3: CAISPGTEETQYF
V: TRBV14; J: TRBJ1-2; CDR3: CASSHSDRGKHGYTF
V: TRBV4-1; J: TRBJ1-2; CDR3: CASSQAPELPGGGYTF
V: TRBV20-1; J: TRBJ2-7; CDR3: CSARVVAGAEYEQYF
V: TRBV2; J: TRBJ2-7; CDR3: CASSGGNSGYEQYF